A selection of T cell receptor beta chains follows, all from one sample in a study of circulating and synovial CD4+ cells in juvenile arthritis. Sequenced by immunoSEQ multiplex PCR; TCRdb stores in-frame clones only, minus some. The sample has fewer than 35,000 clones; just over 90% are singletons. Material: CD4+ T cells from blood. The receptors shown here come from a human donor with juvenile idiopathic arthritis. Both conserved end residues are part of each CDR3.

v_call	j_call	cdr3_length	cdr3_aa
TRBV7-8	TRBJ1-5	16	CASSGPLRDRGQPQHF
TRBV7-2	TRBJ2-1	17	CASSLTTTSGAYNEQFF
TRBV9	TRBJ2-2	15	CASSVGGGLTGELFF
TRBV10-2	TRBJ2-7	15	CASSKLTGGSYEQYF
TRBV5-1	TRBJ2-1	15	CASSLAESGGHEQFF
TRBV6-5	TRBJ2-1	13	CASSYRLGYSWFF
TRBV29-1	TRBJ2-3	12	CSVVLSTDTQYF
TRBV2	TRBJ2-3	11	CASRDYDTQYF
TRBV10-3	TRBJ2-3	15	CAIRERQTLTDTQYF
TRBV27	TRBJ2-7	15	CASSLWTSGRYEQYF
TRBV7-2	TRBJ2-5	17	CASSSQLAGGPQGTQYF
TRBV6-5	TRBJ2-2	15	CASSYGEGFAGELFF
TRBV5-4	TRBJ2-7	15	CASSSGLAGVYEQYF
TRBV10-1	TRBJ1-2	13	CASTEGVDYGYTF
TRBV30	TRBJ2-1	14	CAWSLRLAGDEQFF
TRBV29-1	TRBJ1-2	14	CSALGGGVNYGYTF
TRBV7-2	TRBJ1-2	14	CASSRATGNYGYTF
TRBV18	TRBJ1-1	15	CASSPSQGGETEAFF
TRBV18	TRBJ2-2	18	CASSPTPGDRPNTGELFF
TRBV29-1	TRBJ2-3	13	CSATRASTDTQYF
TRBV18	TRBJ2-7	15	CASSPTSGRRDEQYF
TRBV6-1	TRBJ1-4	15	CASSDRQYSNEKLFF
TRBV29-1	TRBJ1-4	14	CSVERGGANEKLFF
TRBV4-2	TRBJ2-1	16	CASSPARSSAYNEQFF
TRBV28	TRBJ2-1	17	CASKEIGISSSYNEQFF
TRBV5-4	TRBJ2-2	15	CASSPDRANTGELFF
TRBV18	TRBJ1-5	15	CASSPTSGRGQPQHF
TRBV29-1	TRBJ1-5	12	CSVGEINQPQHF
TRBV6-4	TRBJ2-1	13	CASSADRGNEQFF
TRBV9	TRBJ2-7	14	CASSVAVPSGEQYF
TRBV7-9	TRBJ1-4	15	CASSPRTGGLEKLFF
TRBV4-1	TRBJ2-1	16	CASSRGLAGSVPEQFF
TRBV27	TRBJ2-5	14	CASRRNRDPETQYF